The rows below give T cell receptor beta chains drawn from one sample of a study of cytomegalovirus exposure and HLA in healthy donors. The assay was immunoSEQ multiplex PCR, and TCRdb's table has in-frame clones only and misses some. The sample shows tens of thousands of clones, more than 80% of them seen only once. Material: PBMCs. The receptors here all came from a woman aged 18-35 years in good health and CMV-seronegative. The CDR3 runs from the conserved cysteine through the conserved F or W. A D gene is named only where the DNA matches it firmly. Clone size is shown for a subset of rows, as once, few, many or a class of expanded clone.

TRBV1	-	TRBJ2-7	-	TGCACCAGCAGCCAAACCGGGACTAGCGGCTACGAGCAGTACTTC	CTSSQTGTSGYEQYF
TRBV28	-	TRBJ2-6	-	TGTGCCAGCAGTTTAAGAACTCCTGGGGCCAACGTCCTGACTTTC	CASSLRTPGANVLTF
TRBV28	-	TRBJ1-2	-	TGTGCCAGCAGCCCAGACAGGCTCCCCTATGGCTACACCTTC	CASSPDRLPYGYTF
TRBV21-1	-	TRBJ2-1	-	TGTGCCAGCAGACCAAGAACGAGCGGGAGGGCCGTCGATGAGCAGTTCTTC	CASRPRTSGRAVDEQFF
TRBV18	-	TRBJ1-5	-	TGTGCCAGCTCCCAGGGGCACAATCAGCCCCAGCATTTT	CASSQGHNQPQHF
TRBV6-1	-	TRBJ1-6	TRBD1	TGTGCCAGCAGTGAACGCGACAGGGGCTATAATTCACCCCTCCACTTT	CASSERDRGYNSPLHF
TRBV18	-	TRBJ2-6	-	TGTGCCAGCACCTTCACCCGGGCTGGGGCCAACGTCCTGACTTTC	CASTFTRAGANVLTF
TRBV28	once	TRBJ2-2	TRBD1	TGTGCCAGCTGCGACAGGGTTCCCGGGGAGCTGTTTTTT	CASCDRVPGELFF
TRBV18	-	TRBJ2-1	-	TGTGCCAGTGTATCGGACACCATGACCTACAATGAGCAGTTCTTC	CASVSDTMTYNEQFF
TRBV13	-	TRBJ2-7	TRBD2	TGTGCCAGCGCTCCATACGGGAGGCCTACCTACGAGCAGTACTTC	CASAPYGRPTYEQYF
TRBV30	-	TRBJ1-2	TRBD1	TGTGCCGGCCCGGGACAGGGTACTAACTATGGCTACACCTTC	CAGPGQGTNYGYTF
TRBV4-3	-	TRBJ2-5	-	TGCGCCAGCAGCCTCAGTGGTACCCAGTACTTC	CASSLSGTQYF
TRBV7-2	-	TRBJ2-7	-	TGTGCCAGCAGTTTAAGCGGGACATCCTACGAGCAGTACTTC	CASSLSGTSYEQYF
TRBV6-6	-	TRBJ2-1	TRBD2	TGTGCCAGCAGCACAGGACTAGCTTACAATGAGCAGTTCTTC	CASSTGLAYNEQFF
TRBV10-2	-	TRBJ2-7	-	TGCGCCAGCAGTGGTGGGGCTTTAGGGGTATACGAGCAGTACTTC	CASSGGALGVYEQYF
TRBV2	few	TRBJ1-2	-	TGTGCCAGCAGTGTGACGACAGATGGCTACACCTTC	CASSVTTDGYTF
TRBV5-1	-	TRBJ2-3	TRBD1	TGCGCCAGCATAACCGGGACAGGCACAGATACGCAGTATTTT	CASITGTGTDTQYF
TRBV6-1	-	TRBJ2-1	TRBD2	TGTGCCAGCAGTGAATCCGAACTAGCGGGGATTCACAATGAGCAGTTCTTC	CASSESELAGIHNEQFF
TRBV18	once	TRBJ1-1	-	TGTGCCAGCTCACCTTCCCGAGAGCCGAACACTGAAGCTTTCTTT	CASSPSREPNTEAFF
TRBV6-5	-	TRBJ1-4	-	TGTGCCAGCACCTTCGTGGGGGGGGGCGAAAAACTGTTTTTT	CASTFVGGGEKLFF
TRBV5-1	once	TRBJ2-1	-	TGCGCCAGCAGCTTCGGCGGTCCCTACAATGAGCAGTTCTTC	CASSFGGPYNEQFF
TRBV14	-	TRBJ2-7	TRBD2	TGTGCCAGCAGCCCGCGACTAGCGGGAGGTTCCGAGCAGTACTTC	CASSPRLAGGSEQYF
TRBV5-3	-	TRBJ2-7	-	TGTGCCAGAAGCCCCCCACTAGGTCCCGAGCAGTACTTC	CARSPPLGPEQYF
TRBV10-3	-	TRBJ1-1	TRBD1	TGTGCCATCAGTGAGGAGGGACAGAGCAACACTGAAGCTTTCTTT	CAISEEGQSNTEAFF
TRBV5-1	-	TRBJ1-4	TRBD1	TGCGCCAGCAGTTTGGACAGGGGGCCTTCAACTAATGAAAAACTGTTTTTT	CASSLDRGPSTNEKLFF
TRBV6-4	-	TRBJ2-7	-	TGTGCCAGCCGCCGCGGAGGGATTGAGAACGAGCAGTACTTC	CASRRGGIENEQYF
TRBV7-8	-	TRBJ1-3	-	TGTGCCAGCAGCTTAGAGGGGGGAAACACCATATATTTT	CASSLEGGNTIYF